Sequencing of this T cell receptor (beta chain) was carried out in a study of identical twins. General study results and limits: High-abundance cord blood beta clonotypes had fewer insertions; memory repertoires showed none.

TCRdb fed the 5' RACE reads into MiXCR, producing one record per CDR3 protein. The data hold roughly 690,000 distinct CDR3 sequences, with roughly 6.2% observed a single time. This clonotype was counted a few times. Its antigen is not known. The CDR3 contains 12 residues. Germline-derived CDR1 and CDR2 are SEHNR and FQNEAQ (reference sequence). The V end was cut by 4 bases, the J end by 5 bases, with 9 bases between. This clonotype was sampled from a man aged 18 to 29 in good health. The V call is TRBV7-9, the J call TRBJ2-7, with D perhaps being TRBD1 or TRBD2 (5 bases each). Sequencing used naive T cells sorted from blood. The CDR3 DNA follows: TGTGCCAGCAGCTGGGACGGGCACGAGCAGTACTTC. Protein product: CASSWDGHEQYF.